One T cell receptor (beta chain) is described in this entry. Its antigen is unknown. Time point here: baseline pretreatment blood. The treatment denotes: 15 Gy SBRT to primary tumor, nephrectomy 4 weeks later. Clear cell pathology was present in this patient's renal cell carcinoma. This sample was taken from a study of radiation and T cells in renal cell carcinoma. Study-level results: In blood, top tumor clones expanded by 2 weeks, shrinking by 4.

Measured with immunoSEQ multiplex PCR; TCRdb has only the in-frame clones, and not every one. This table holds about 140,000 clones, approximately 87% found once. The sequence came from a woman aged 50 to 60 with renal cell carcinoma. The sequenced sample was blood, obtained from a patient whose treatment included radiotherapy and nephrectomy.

In nucleotides, the CDR3 is TGTGCCAGCAGTTCCCGGGGAGTTAATGAAAAACTGTTTTTT. This encodes CASSSRGVNEKLFF. The chain carries TRBV28 and TRBJ1-4; D is unclear. Trimming took 4 bases from V and 4 from J, leaving 10 bases between them. The CDR3 has 14 amino acids. Germline CDR1 reads MDHEN; CDR2 reads SYDVKM.